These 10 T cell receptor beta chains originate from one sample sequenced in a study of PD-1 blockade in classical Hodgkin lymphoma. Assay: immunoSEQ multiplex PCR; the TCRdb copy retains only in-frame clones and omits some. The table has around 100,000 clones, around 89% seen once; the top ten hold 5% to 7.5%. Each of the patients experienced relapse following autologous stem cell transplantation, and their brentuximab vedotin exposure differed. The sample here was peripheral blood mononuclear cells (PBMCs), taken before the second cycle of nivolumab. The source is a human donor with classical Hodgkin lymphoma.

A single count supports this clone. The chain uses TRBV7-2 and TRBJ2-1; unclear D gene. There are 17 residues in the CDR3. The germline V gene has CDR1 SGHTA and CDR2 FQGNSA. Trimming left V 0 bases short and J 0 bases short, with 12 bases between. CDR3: CASSLAVSAGSYNEQFF. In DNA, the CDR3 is TGTGCCAGCAGCTTAGCGGTTTCGGCAGGCTCCTACAATGAGCAGTTCTTC.

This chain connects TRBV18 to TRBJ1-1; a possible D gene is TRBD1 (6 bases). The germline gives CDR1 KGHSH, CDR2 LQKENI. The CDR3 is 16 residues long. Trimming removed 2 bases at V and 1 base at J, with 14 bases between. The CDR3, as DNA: TGTGCCAGCTCACCAAACCTAGTCAGGGGGAACACTGAAGCTTTCTTT. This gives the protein CASSPNLVRGNTEAFF.

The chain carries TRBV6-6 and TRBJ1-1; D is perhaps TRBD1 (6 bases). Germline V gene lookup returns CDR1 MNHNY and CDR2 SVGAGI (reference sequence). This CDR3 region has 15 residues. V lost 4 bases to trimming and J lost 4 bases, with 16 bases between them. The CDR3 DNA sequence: TGTGCCAGCAGTTCCCCGTGGGGGGCGGGCACTGAAGCTTTCTTT. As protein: CASSSPWGAGTEAFF.

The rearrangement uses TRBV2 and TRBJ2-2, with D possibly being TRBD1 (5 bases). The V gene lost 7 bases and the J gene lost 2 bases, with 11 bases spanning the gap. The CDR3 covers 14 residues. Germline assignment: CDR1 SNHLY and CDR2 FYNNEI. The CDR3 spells CASTFQGNTGELFF. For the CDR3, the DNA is TGTGCCAGCACCTTCCAGGGCAACACCGGGGAGCTGTTTTTT.

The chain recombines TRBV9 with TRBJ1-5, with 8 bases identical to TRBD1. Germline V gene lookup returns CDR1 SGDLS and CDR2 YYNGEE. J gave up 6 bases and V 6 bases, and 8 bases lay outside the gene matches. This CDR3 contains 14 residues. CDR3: CASIKTGAFQPQHF. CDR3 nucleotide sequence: TGTGCCAGCATCAAGACAGGGGCCTTTCAGCCCCAGCATTTT.

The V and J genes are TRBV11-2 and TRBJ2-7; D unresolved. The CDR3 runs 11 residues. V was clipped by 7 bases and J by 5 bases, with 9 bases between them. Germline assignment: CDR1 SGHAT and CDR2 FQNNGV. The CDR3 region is CASTAFHEQYF. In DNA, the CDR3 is TGTGCCAGCACCGCCTTTCACGAGCAGTACTTC. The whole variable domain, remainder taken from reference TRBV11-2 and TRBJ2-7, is EAGVAQSPRYKIIEKRQSVAFWCNPISGHATLYWYQQILGQGPKLLIQFQNNGVVDDSQLPKDRFSAERLKGVDSTLKIQPAKLEDSAVYLCASTAFHEQYFGPGTRLTVT.

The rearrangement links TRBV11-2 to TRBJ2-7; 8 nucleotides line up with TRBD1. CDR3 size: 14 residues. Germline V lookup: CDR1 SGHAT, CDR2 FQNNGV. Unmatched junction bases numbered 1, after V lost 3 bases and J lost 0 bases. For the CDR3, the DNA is TGTGCCAGCAGCTTGGGGACAGGCTCCTACGAGCAGTACTTC. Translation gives CASSLGTGSYEQYF.

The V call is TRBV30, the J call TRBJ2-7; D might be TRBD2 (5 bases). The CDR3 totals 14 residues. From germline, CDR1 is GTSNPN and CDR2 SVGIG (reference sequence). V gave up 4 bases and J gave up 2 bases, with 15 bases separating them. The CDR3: CAWKDSRFAYEQYF. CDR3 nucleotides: TGTGCCTGGAAGGACTCGCGGTTCGCCTACGAGCAGTACTTC.

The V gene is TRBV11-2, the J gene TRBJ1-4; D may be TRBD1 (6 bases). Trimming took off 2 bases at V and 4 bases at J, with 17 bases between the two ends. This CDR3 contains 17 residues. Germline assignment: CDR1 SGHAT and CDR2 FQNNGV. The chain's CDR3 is CASSLIRRDKRNEKLFF. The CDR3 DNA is TGTGCCAGCAGCTTAATCAGAAGGGACAAGCGTAATGAAAAACTGTTTTTT.

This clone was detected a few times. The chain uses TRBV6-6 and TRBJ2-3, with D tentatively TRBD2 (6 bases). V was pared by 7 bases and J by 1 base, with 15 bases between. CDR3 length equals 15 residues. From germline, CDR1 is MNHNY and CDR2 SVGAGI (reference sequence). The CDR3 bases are TGTGCCAGCAAGGGCGGGACCCGTCGCACAGATACGCAGTATTTT. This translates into CASKGGTRRTDTQYF.